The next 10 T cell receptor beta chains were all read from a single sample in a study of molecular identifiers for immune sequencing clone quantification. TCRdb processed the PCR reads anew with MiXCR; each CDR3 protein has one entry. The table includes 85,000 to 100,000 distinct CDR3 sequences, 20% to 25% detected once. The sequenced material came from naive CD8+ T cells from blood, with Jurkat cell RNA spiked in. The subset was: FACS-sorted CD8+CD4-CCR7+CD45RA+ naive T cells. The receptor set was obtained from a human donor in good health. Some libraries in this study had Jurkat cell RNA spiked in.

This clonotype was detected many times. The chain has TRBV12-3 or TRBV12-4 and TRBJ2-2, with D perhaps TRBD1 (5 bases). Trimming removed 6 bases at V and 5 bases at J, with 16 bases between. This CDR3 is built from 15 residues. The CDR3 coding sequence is TGTGCCAGCAGCACGGACATTACTGGGACCGGGGAGCTGTTTTTT. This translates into CASSTDITGTGELFF.

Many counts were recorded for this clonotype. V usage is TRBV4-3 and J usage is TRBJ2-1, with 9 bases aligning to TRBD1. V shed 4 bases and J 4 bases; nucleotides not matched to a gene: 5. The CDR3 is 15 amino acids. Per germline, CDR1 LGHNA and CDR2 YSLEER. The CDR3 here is CASSPGTGMYNEQFF. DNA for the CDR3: TGCGCCAGCAGCCCCGGGACAGGGATGTACAATGAGCAGTTCTTC.

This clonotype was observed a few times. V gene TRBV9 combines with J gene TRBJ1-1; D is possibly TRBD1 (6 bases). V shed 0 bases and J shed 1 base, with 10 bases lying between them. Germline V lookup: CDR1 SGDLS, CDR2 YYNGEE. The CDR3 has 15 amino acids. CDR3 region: CASSVVGHQNTEAFF. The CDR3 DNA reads TGTGCCAGCAGCGTAGTGGGACACCAGAACACTGAAGCTTTCTTT. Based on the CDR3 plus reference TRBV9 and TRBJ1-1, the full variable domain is DSGVTQTPKHLITATGQRVTLRCSPRSGDLSVYWYQQSLDQGLQFLIQYYNGEERAKGNILERFSAQQFPDLHSELNLSSLELGDSALYFCASSVVGHQNTEAFFGQGTRLTVV.

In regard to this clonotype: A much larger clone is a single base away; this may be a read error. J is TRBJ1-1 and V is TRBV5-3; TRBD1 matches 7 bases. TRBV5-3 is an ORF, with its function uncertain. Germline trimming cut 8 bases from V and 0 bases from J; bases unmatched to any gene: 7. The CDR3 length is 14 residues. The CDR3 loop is CASGWTGVNTEAFF. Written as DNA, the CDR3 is TGTGCCAGCGGCTGGACAGGAGTGAACACTGAAGCTTTCTTT.

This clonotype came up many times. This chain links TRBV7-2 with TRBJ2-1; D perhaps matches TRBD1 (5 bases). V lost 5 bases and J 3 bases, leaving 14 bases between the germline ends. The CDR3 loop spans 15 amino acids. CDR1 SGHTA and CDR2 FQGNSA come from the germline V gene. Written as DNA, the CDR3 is TGTGCCAGCAGCCAGACAGATGAAGGCTACAATGAGCAGTTCTTC. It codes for CASSQTDEGYNEQFF.

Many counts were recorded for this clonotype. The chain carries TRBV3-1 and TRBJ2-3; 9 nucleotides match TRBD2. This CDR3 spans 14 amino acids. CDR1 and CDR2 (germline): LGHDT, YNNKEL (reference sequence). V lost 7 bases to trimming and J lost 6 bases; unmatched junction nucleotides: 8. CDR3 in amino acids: CASNPGLAQDTQYF. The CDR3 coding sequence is TGTGCCAGCAACCCCGGACTAGCGCAGGATACGCAGTATTTT.

In DNA form, the CDR3 reads TGTGCCAGCAGCCTTACAGCAAGATATCCTACTAGCACAGATACGCAGTATTTT. This gives the protein CASSLTARYPTSTDTQYF. The V and J genes are TRBV12-3 or TRBV12-4 and TRBJ2-3; D remains unclear. The CDR3 has 18 residues. Trimming shortened V by 6 bases and J by 0 bases, and 22 bases separated the two germline ends.

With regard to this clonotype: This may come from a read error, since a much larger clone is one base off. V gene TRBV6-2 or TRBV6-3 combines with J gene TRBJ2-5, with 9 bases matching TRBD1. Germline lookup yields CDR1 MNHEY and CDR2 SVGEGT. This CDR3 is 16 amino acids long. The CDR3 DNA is TGTGCCAGCAGTTACTCGGACAGGGGATCTCTGGAGACCCAGTGCTTC. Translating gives CASSYSDRGSLETQCF.

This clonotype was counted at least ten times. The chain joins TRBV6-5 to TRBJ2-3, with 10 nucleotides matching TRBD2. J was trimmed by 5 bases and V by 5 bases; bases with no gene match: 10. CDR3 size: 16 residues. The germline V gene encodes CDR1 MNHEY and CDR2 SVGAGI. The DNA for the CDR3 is TGTGCCAGCAGTGAAACCATAGCGGGAGGAAGAGATACGCAGTATTTT. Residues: CASSETIAGGRDTQYF.

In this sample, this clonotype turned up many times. The CDR3 loop reads CAIMGPLYQETQYF. CDR3 nucleotide sequence: TGCGCCATCATGGGGCCCCTGTACCAAGAGACCCAGTACTTC. The J gene is TRBJ2-5, the V gene TRBV5-1, with D maybe TRBD1 (5 bases). CDR3 size: 14 residues. In germline, CDR1 is SGHRS, CDR2 YFSETQ. Trimming took off 9 bases at V and 0 bases at J, with 15 bases between the two ends.